This entry lists 30 T cell receptor beta chains sequenced from one sample in a study of cytomegalovirus exposure and HLA in healthy donors. PCR was performed using 60 Vbeta and 13 Jbeta primers. Using immunoSEQ multiplex PCR, the repertoire was profiled, and TCRdb retains in-frame clones only, with some absent. This sample has 100,000 to 150,000 clones, with around 73% found just once. The specimen sequenced was PBMCs. The receptors derive from a man between 60 and 70 years old in good health and CMV-seropositive.

The chain uses TRBV28 and TRBJ1-2; D is unclear. Germline CDR1 is MDHEN and CDR2 is SYDVKM. Deletions cut 5 bases from V and 5 bases from J, with 3 bases between. This CDR3 is 10 amino acids long. The CDR3 region is CASSLYGYTF. As DNA, the CDR3 is TGTGCCAGCAGTCTATATGGCTACACCTTC.

The chain combines TRBV30 with TRBJ2-1; D might be TRBD2 (6 bases). CDR1 and CDR2 from the germline V gene are GTSNPN and SVGIG (reference sequence). Trimming stripped 1 base from V and 5 bases from J, with 15 bases between. There are 15 residues in the CDR3. CDR3 bases: TGTGCCTGGAGTGCCGTCGGGGGTTTCCACAATGAGCAGTTCTTC. It encodes CAWSAVGGFHNEQFF.

This chain connects TRBV4-1 to TRBJ1-2; 9 positions agree with TRBD1. The CDR3 loop spans 16 amino acids. The ends lost 4 bases at V and 5 bases at J; junction bases unmatched: 11. Germline CDR1 reads MGHRA; CDR2 reads YSYEKL. CDR3 sequence reads: CASSLPRGDREYGYTF. The CDR3 nucleotides read TGCGCCAGCAGCCTCCCGCGGGGGGACAGGGAATATGGCTACACCTTC.

This chain uses TRBV7-3 with TRBJ1-1; no definite D call. CDR3 length equals 14 residues. Per the germline V gene, CDR1 is SGHTA and CDR2 is FQGTGA. V gave up 4 bases and J gave up 5 bases, with 14 bases separating them. Here the CDR3 reads CASSSAWAKTEAFF. DNA of the CDR3: TGTGCCAGCAGCTCCGCATGGGCCAAAACTGAAGCTTTCTTT.

The V gene is TRBV5-6, the J gene TRBJ2-2; TRBD1 agrees at 9 bases. The junction had 2 bases not matched to a gene; V was cut back by 3 bases and J by 2 bases. CDR1 is SGHDT and CDR2 is YYEEEE in the germline V gene. The CDR3 is 15 amino acids. The DNA of the CDR3 is TGTGCCAGCAGCTGGGACAGGGAAAACACCGGGGAGCTGTTTTTT. It yields the protein CASSWDRENTGELFF.

This chain uses TRBV19 with TRBJ2-1; TRBD2 is a possible D gene (6 bases). Germline V gene sequence: CDR1 LNHDA, CDR2 SQIVND (reference sequence). The V end was cut by 5 bases, the J end by 0 bases, with 17 bases between. This CDR3 is built from 17 residues. The CDR3 nucleotides read TGTGCCAGTAGTTCCTCCAGGGACTTAAGCTCCTACAATGAGCAGTTCTTC. Translated: CASSSSRDLSSYNEQFF.

The rearrangement uses TRBV7-2 and TRBJ2-1; 11 bases agree with TRBD2. Germline V gene data show CDR1 as SGHTA and CDR2 as FQGNSA. J was trimmed by 12 bases and V by 4 bases; bases with no gene match: 14. The CDR3 is 16 residues long. CDR3 residues: CASSSRASGGSRGQFF. The CDR3 region has the DNA TGTGCCAGCAGCTCCCGCGCTAGCGGGGGGTCCCGTGGGCAGTTCTTC.

The chain is built from TRBV11-2 and TRBJ2-2, with D hard to call. V was cut by 5 bases and J by 1 base, with 8 bases left in between. Per the germline V gene, CDR1 is SGHAT and CDR2 is FQNNGV. The CDR3 runs 14 residues. The DNA of the CDR3 is TGTGCCAGCAGCCGACAAGTGAACACCGGGGAGCTGTTTTTT. Translating gives CASSRQVNTGELFF.

The J gene is TRBJ1-2, the V gene TRBV5-1; D unclear. V was pared by 3 bases and J by 2 bases, with 14 bases between. Germline V lookup: CDR1 SGHRS, CDR2 YFSETQ. The CDR3 sequence is 15 residues long. The CDR3 nucleotides read TGCGCCAGCAGCTCCCAAGGAGGATTGAACTATGGCTACACCTTC. The encoded protein is CASSSQGGLNYGYTF.

This clone was seen once. V and J are TRBV5-6 and TRBJ2-1; 8 bases align to TRBD2. This CDR3 has 16 residues. Germline V gives CDR1 SGHDT, CDR2 YYEEEE. V lost 0 bases to trimming and J lost 4 bases; unmatched junction nucleotides: 6. This CDR3 is CASSLANPSGYNEQFF. For the CDR3, the DNA is TGTGCCAGCAGCTTGGCCAATCCTAGCGGGTACAATGAGCAGTTCTTC.

The chain couples TRBV30 to TRBJ2-7, with D uncertain. Trimming removed 0 bases at V and 5 bases at J, with 5 bases between. The CDR3 totals 11 residues. Germline V gene lookup returns CDR1 GTSNPN and CDR2 SVGIG (reference sequence). The CDR3 coding sequence is TGTGCCTGGAGTGTACTGGACGAGCAGTACTTC. Protein: CAWSVLDEQYF.

The chain joins TRBV7-2 to TRBJ2-7; the match to TRBD2 covers 10 bases. The CDR3 has 15 residues. The junction had 10 bases not matched to a gene; V was cut back by 8 bases and J by 3 bases. CDR1 and CDR2 (germline): SGHTA, FQGNSA. The chain's CDR3 is CASVGGLAGVYEQYF. The CDR3 DNA sequence: TGTGCCAGCGTGGGGGGGCTAGCGGGGGTCTACGAGCAGTACTTC.

The CDR3 region is CASSLAVAGRHEQFF. The CDR3 coding sequence is TGTGCCAGCAGCTTAGCGGTAGCGGGACGTCATGAGCAGTTCTTC. The rearrangement links TRBV11-2 to TRBJ2-1; 8 bases match TRBD2. This CDR3 contains 15 residues. Trimming took 1 base from V and 8 from J; bases not matched to a gene: 7. Germline loops: CDR1 SGHAT, CDR2 FQNNGV. Drawing the rest from reference TRBV11-2 and TRBJ2-1, the complete variable domain is EAGVAQSPRYKIIEKRQSVAFWCNPISGHATLYWYQQILGQGPKLLIQFQNNGVVDDSQLPKDRFSAERLKGVDSTLKIQPAKLEDSAVYLCASSLAVAGRHEQFFGPGTRLTVL.

V usage is TRBV7-9 and J usage is TRBJ1-2; D not certain. The V end lost 7 bases, the J end lost 4 bases, and 10 bases lay between the germline ends. From germline, CDR1 is SEHNR and CDR2 FQNEAQ (reference sequence). The CDR3 has 12 amino acids. CDR3 sequence reads: CASTGGSYGYTF. CDR3 nucleotides: TGTGCCAGCACCGGAGGGAGCTATGGCTACACCTTC.

The rearrangement links TRBV10-1 to TRBJ1-2; 7 bases match TRBD1. Germline lookup yields CDR1 WNHNN and CDR2 SYGVQD (reference sequence). The CDR3 consists of 13 residues. V lost 2 bases, J lost 5 bases, and 2 bases stayed unmatched. The CDR3 here is CASSEAGGYGYTF. CDR3 DNA: TGCGCCAGCAGTGAGGCAGGGGGATATGGCTACACCTTC.

J is TRBJ1-1 and V is TRBV2, with 8 nucleotides matching TRBD1. The CDR3 loop spans 13 amino acids. The germline V gene encodes CDR1 SNHLY and CDR2 FYNNEI. V trimming: 6 bases; J trimming: 5 bases; junction bases outside the gene matches: 5. Written as DNA, the CDR3 is TGTGCCAGCAGCCGGACAGGGTCGACTGAAGCTTTCTTT. It encodes CASSRTGSTEAFF.

The chain recombines TRBV18 with TRBJ1-1; 11 positions agree with TRBD1. Germline V gives CDR1 KGHSH, CDR2 LQKENI. The CDR3 loop spans 14 amino acids. Trimming removed 5 bases from V and 4 bases from J; junction bases left unmatched: 3. The chain's CDR3 is CASSSDRGLTEAFF. CDR3 bases: TGTGCCAGCTCATCGGACAGGGGGCTCACTGAAGCTTTCTTT.

This clone was found a few times. The chain employs TRBV5-6 and TRBJ1-4; D is perhaps TRBD1 (6 bases). CDR3 length equals 13 residues. In germline, CDR1 is SGHDT, CDR2 YYEEEE. The V end was cut by 0 bases, the J end by 11 bases, with 11 bases between. DNA of the CDR3: TGTGCCAGCAGCTTGGACCCACAGGGTAAACTGTTTTTT. Translated, it gives CASSLDPQGKLFF. The full variable domain, its missing parts supplied by reference TRBV5-6 and TRBJ1-4, is DAGVTQSPTHLIKTRGQQVTLRCSPKSGHDTVSWYQQALGQGPQFIFQYYEEEERQRGNFPDRFSGHQFPNYSSELNVNALLLGDSALYLCASSLDPQGKLFFGSGTQLSVL.

The J gene is TRBJ1-1, the V gene TRBV18; TRBD1 matches 8 bases. J was trimmed by 1 base and V by 5 bases; bases with no gene match: 0. The CDR3 has 13 residues. Germline CDR1 reads KGHSH; CDR2 reads LQKENI. The CDR3 loop is CASSDRGNTEAFF. CDR3 DNA sequence: TGTGCCAGCTCAGACAGGGGGAACACTGAAGCTTTCTTT.

The gene calls are TRBV11-2 and TRBJ1-2; the match to TRBD1 covers 7 bases. With 3 bases clipped from V and 4 bases from J, the junction kept 8 bases outside the gene matches. Germline CDR1 reads SGHAT; CDR2 reads FQNNGV. The CDR3 length is 15 residues. The CDR3: CASSFIRRDSYGYTF. As DNA, the CDR3 is TGTGCCAGCAGCTTTATTCGCCGGGACAGCTATGGCTACACCTTC. The complete variable domain, with remaining parts taken from reference TRBV11-2 and TRBJ1-2, reads EAGVAQSPRYKIIEKRQSVAFWCNPISGHATLYWYQQILGQGPKLLIQFQNNGVVDDSQLPKDRFSAERLKGVDSTLKIQPAKLEDSAVYLCASSFIRRDSYGYTFGSGTRLTVV.

This clone has just one count. The gene calls are TRBV1 and TRBJ1-2; no check of the table's D call, TRBD1, against the DNA was made. TRBV1 is marked as a pseudogene. CDR3 size: 17 residues. CDR3 loop: CTSSQDRRQTEPYGYTF. In DNA, the CDR3 is TGCACCAGCAGCCAAGATAGGCGACAGACCGAGCCCTATGGCTACACCTTC.

The V and J genes are TRBV29-1 and TRBJ1-5; 10 nucleotides align to TRBD1. V lost 7 bases to trimming and J lost 2 bases; unmatched junction nucleotides: 2. CDR1 and CDR2 from the germline V gene are SQVTM and ANQGSEA. CDR3 length equals 13 residues. CDR3 coding DNA: TGCAGCGGGGGACAGGGGCGCAATCAGCCCCAGCATTTT. Protein: CSGGQGRNQPQHF.

The V gene is TRBV2, the J gene TRBJ1-2; unclear D gene. V dropped 10 bases and J dropped 3 bases, with 12 bases sitting between them. The CDR3 is made up of 12 amino acids. Germline V gives CDR1 SNHLY, CDR2 FYNNEI. This CDR3 reads CANQVVDYGYTF. The CDR3 bases are TGTGCCAACCAGGTGGTAGACTATGGCTACACCTTC.

This rearrangement joins TRBV6-4 to TRBJ2-2; 10 nucleotides align to TRBD2. CDR1 is MRHNA, CDR2 SNTAGT, per germline. This CDR3 is 16 amino acids long. V trimming: 8 bases; J trimming: 5 bases; junction bases outside the gene matches: 11. The CDR3 nucleotides are TGTGCCAGCCACTGGGAGCGGGGGGGCCAAACCGGGGAGCTGTTTTTT. This codes for CASHWERGGQTGELFF.

The rearrangement uses TRBV5-4 and TRBJ2-1; D is undetermined. Germline V gives CDR1 SGHNT, CDR2 YYREEE (reference sequence). The V end lost 1 base, the J end lost 7 bases, and 6 bases lay between the germline ends. The CDR3 runs to 12 residues. As DNA, the CDR3 is TGTGCCAGCAGCTTGTGGGCGAATGAGCAGTTCTTC. This sequence encodes CASSLWANEQFF.

J is TRBJ1-4 and V is TRBV6-1, with 8 bases identical to TRBD1. V shed 6 bases, J shed 0 bases, and the junction held 3 bases outside the gene matches. Germline CDR1 reads MNHNS; CDR2 reads SASEGT. The CDR3 is 15 residues long. CDR3 loop: CASRAQGATNEKLFF. CDR3 in DNA: TGTGCCAGCAGAGCACAGGGGGCAACTAATGAAAAACTGTTTTTT.

The chain carries TRBV5-1 and TRBJ2-7, with D possibly being TRBD2 (5 bases). Germline values: CDR1 SGHRS, CDR2 YFSETQ. The CDR3 sequence is 16 residues long. Trimming removed 0 bases from V and 4 bases from J, with 17 bases in between. CDR3 loop: CASSLEVRDPIYEQYF. CDR3 sequence (DNA): TGCGCCAGCAGCTTGGAGGTTCGGGATCCAATTTACGAGCAGTACTTC.

The V call is TRBV27, the J call TRBJ1-2; D perhaps matches TRBD1 (5 bases). This CDR3 region has 15 residues. Trimming left V 6 bases short and J 8 bases short, with 22 bases between. Per the germline V gene, CDR1 is MNHEY and CDR2 is SMNVEV (reference sequence). Here the CDR3 DNA reads TGTGCCAGCAGGGTGGGAACAGACGGTGGGGCGGGCTACACCTTC. Its protein is CASRVGTDGGAGYTF.

There are a few counts of this clone. The chain carries TRBV14 and TRBJ2-1; 7 nucleotides line up with TRBD2. The V segment lost 4 bases and the J segment 6 bases; nucleotides outside the gene matches: 9. The CDR3 has 15 amino acids. The germline V gene encodes CDR1 SGHDN and CDR2 FVKESK. CDR3 coding DNA: TGTGCCAGCAGCCCCCGGGAGGATAGGGTCAATGAGCAGTTCTTC. It yields the protein CASSPREDRVNEQFF.

The chain has TRBV4-2 and TRBJ2-1; 13 bases line up with TRBD2. In germline, CDR1 is LGHNA, CDR2 YNFKEQ. CDR3 length: 19 residues. The junction had 10 bases not matched to a gene; V was cut back by 1 base and J by 4 bases. CDR3 DNA sequence: TGTGCCAGCAGCCAAGTGAGTGTTACTAGCGGGGGGGAATACAATGAGCAGTTCTTC. Its translation: CASSQVSVTSGGEYNEQFF.